The 26 T cell receptor beta chains below come from one sample, sequenced in a study of blood T cell repertoires in COVID-19. Some clones are missing from TCRdb's copy, which holds only in-frame ones; the method was immunoSEQ multiplex PCR. The profile shows 170,000 or so clones, 84% of them singletons. Material for sequencing was peripheral blood. The source of these receptors is a man aged 18-30 years with active or convalescent COVID-19.

On this clone: This may be a read error, as it is one base from a much larger clone. The chain is built from TRBV4-2 and TRBJ2-7; 7 nucleotides agree with TRBD1. Germline V CDR1 and CDR2: LGHNA, YNFKEQ. Unmatched junction bases numbered 3, after V lost 1 base and J lost 0 bases. The CDR3 totals 15 residues. CDR3 residues: CASSQVGDSSYEQYF. CDR3 DNA sequence: TGTGCCAGCAGCCAAGTGGGGGACAGCTCCTACGAGCAGTACTTC.

V gene TRBV7-9 combines with J gene TRBJ2-1, with TRBD2 matching over 10 bases. The CDR3 is 15 residues long. The V and J ends lost 5 bases and 8 bases, in that order; junction bases with no gene match: 9. Germline CDR1 SEHNR, CDR2 FQNEAQ (reference sequence). The CDR3 loop reads CASSPTSGKTDEQFF. The CDR3 region has the DNA TGTGCCAGCAGCCCAACTAGCGGGAAGACCGATGAGCAGTTCTTC. Using reference TRBV7-9 and TRBJ2-1 for the parts outside the CDR3, the full variable domain is DTGVSQNPRHKITKRGQNVTFRCDPISEHNRLYWYRQTLGQGPEFLTYFQNEAQLEKSRLLSDRFSAERPKGSFSTLEIQRTEQGDSAMYLCASSPTSGKTDEQFFGPGTRLTVL.

Written as DNA, the CDR3 is TGTGCCATCAGCACCGGGACACCAAATTCACCCCTCCACTTT. It is translated as CAISTGTPNSPLHF. The chain has TRBV10-3 and TRBJ1-6, with TRBD1 as a possible D gene (6 bases). V lost 6 bases, J lost 7 bases, and 13 bases lay in between. CDR1 and CDR2 (germline): ENHRY, SYGVKD. The CDR3 is 14 amino acids.

V gene TRBV29-1 combines with J gene TRBJ2-7, with a tentative D call TRBD1 (6 bases). V shed 3 bases and J shed 0 bases, with 9 bases lying between them. The CDR3 loop spans 13 amino acids. Germline values: CDR1 SQVTM, CDR2 ANQGSEA. Written as DNA, the CDR3 is TGCAGCGTTGAGGCAGGGGACTCCTACGAGCAGTACTTC. Amino acids: CSVEAGDSYEQYF.

This rearrangement joins TRBV18 to TRBJ2-7; TRBD1 aligns across 10 bases. In germline, CDR1 is KGHSH, CDR2 LQKENI. The CDR3 has 13 amino acids. Trimming at V came to 3 bases and at J to 10 bases, leaving 6 bases not matched to a gene. For the CDR3, the DNA is TGTGCCAGCTCACCGGGACAGGGGTTCGAACAGTACTTC. This encodes CASSPGQGFEQYF.

This clone has only a few counts. CDR3 sequence reads: CATSDPGTGDNTGELFF. The CDR3 nucleotides read TGTGCCACCAGTGATCCCGGGACAGGGGATAACACCGGGGAGCTGTTTTTT. The chain couples TRBV24-1 to TRBJ2-2; 10 bases agree with TRBD1. This CDR3 has 17 residues. Germline V lookup: CDR1 KGHDR, CDR2 SFDVKD. The V segment lost 3 bases and the J segment 2 bases; nucleotides outside the gene matches: 5.

The genes are TRBV28 and TRBJ1-5; TRBD1 aligns across 7 bases. The germline CDR1 and CDR2 sequences are MDHEN and SYDVKM. V shed 7 bases and J 4 bases; nucleotides not matched to a gene: 10. There are 15 residues in the CDR3. CDR3 DNA: TGTGCCAGCATCGACCTAGACAGGGAGAATCAGCCCCAGCATTTT. Its translation is CASIDLDRENQPQHF. The whole variable domain, remainder taken from reference TRBV28 and TRBJ1-5, is DVKVTQSSRYLVKRTGEKVFLECVQDMDHENMFWYRQDPGLGLRLIYFSYDVKMKEKGDIPEGYSVSREKKERFSLILESASTNQTSMYLCASIDLDRENQPQHFGDGTRLSIL.

There are a few counts of this clone. This sequence joins TRBV7-8 and TRBJ1-2; tentatively, D is TRBD1 (6 bases). V was trimmed by 4 bases and J by 12 bases, leaving 12 bases between them. Germline V gene sequence: CDR1 SGHVS, CDR2 FQNEAQ. CDR3 length: 11 residues. The CDR3 DNA is TGTGCCAGCAGCTCGATACAGGGAAACACCTTC. Protein sequence: CASSSIQGNTF.

The V call is TRBV6-4, the J call TRBJ2-6; D remains unclear. The V end lost 6 bases, the J end lost 3 bases, and 12 bases lay between the germline ends. The germline V gene has CDR1 MRHNA and CDR2 SNTAGT. The CDR3 is made up of 15 amino acids. CDR3 sequence: CASSYRFGGANVLTF. CDR3 sequence (DNA): TGTGCCAGCAGCTACAGATTCGGTGGGGCCAACGTCCTGACTTTC.

This clone was counted a single time. The V and J genes are TRBV2 and TRBJ1-5, with D perhaps matching TRBD1 (6 bases). The CDR3 sequence is 15 residues long. The germline V and J ends were trimmed by 4 bases and 4 bases, with 14 bases remaining between them. The germline CDR1 and CDR2 sequences are SNHLY and FYNNEI. The CDR3 sequence: CASSAGTMGNQPQHF. The CDR3 coding sequence is TGTGCCAGCAGTGCCGGGACAATGGGGAATCAGCCCCAGCATTTT.

The J gene is TRBJ1-1, the V gene TRBV14; D gene uncertain. The CDR3 is made up of 15 amino acids. V was cut by 1 base and J by 0 bases, with 9 bases left in between. Germline CDR1 reads SGHDN; CDR2 reads FVKESK. The CDR3 region is CASSQVRGMNTEAFF. DNA of the CDR3: TGTGCCAGCAGCCAAGTGCGGGGAATGAACACTGAAGCTTTCTTT.

The chain couples TRBV4-2 to TRBJ1-6; the D gene is possibly TRBD1 (5 bases). Germline V lookup: CDR1 LGHNA, CDR2 YNFKEQ. The CDR3 has 16 amino acids. The V end lost 4 bases, the J end lost 0 bases, and 10 bases lay between the germline ends. CDR3 sequence (DNA): TGTGCCAGCAGCCCAAGGGGTAGCTCCTATAATTCACCCCTCCACTTT. Translating it yields CASSPRGSSYNSPLHF.

The V gene is TRBV7-2, the J gene TRBJ2-1, with TRBD2 as a possible D gene (5 bases). The CDR3 has 12 amino acids. Per germline, CDR1 SGHTA and CDR2 FQGNSA. The V and J ends lost 4 bases and 12 bases respectively, with 13 bases between them. The CDR3, as DNA: TGTGCCAGCAGCTACTCAAGCGGAACGCAGTTCTTC. It is translated as CASSYSSGTQFF.

CDR3 protein: CASSYDGRVNEQYF. For the CDR3, the DNA is TGTGCCAGCAGTTACGACGGCAGGGTGAACGAGCAGTACTTC. The rearrangement links TRBV6-5 to TRBJ2-7; D possibly corresponds to TRBD1 (5 bases). Germline CDR1 reads MNHEY; CDR2 reads SVGAGI. Trimming pared 2 bases from V and 5 bases from J, leaving 13 bases between. The CDR3 loop spans 14 amino acids.

A single count supports this clone. The V and J genes are TRBV19 and TRBJ2-1; 9 bases agree with TRBD2. Germline CDR1 is LNHDA and CDR2 is SQIVND (reference sequence). This CDR3 has 14 amino acids. J was trimmed by 9 bases and V by 4 bases; bases with no gene match: 7. The CDR3, as DNA: TGTGCCAGTAGTACGCCGGGACTAGCTGGTGAGCAGTTCTTC. Its protein product is CASSTPGLAGEQFF.

This rearrangement joins TRBV6-5 to TRBJ1-1; a possible D gene is TRBD1 (5 bases). Per germline, CDR1 MNHEY and CDR2 SVGAGI. CDR3 length equals 14 residues. V lost 7 bases, J lost 0 bases, and 12 bases lay in between. The chain's CDR3 is CASTYGGMNTEAFF. DNA for the CDR3: TGTGCCAGCACCTACGGGGGTATGAACACTGAAGCTTTCTTT.

The V gene is TRBV6-2 or TRBV6-3, the J gene TRBJ2-1; tentatively, D is TRBD1 (5 bases). The CDR3 has 20 residues. The V end lost 2 bases, the J end lost 0 bases, and 23 bases lay between the germline ends. Germline V gene lookup returns CDR1 MNHEY and CDR2 SVGEGT. The CDR3 DNA reads as TGTGCCAGCAGTTACGCCCATACCAGACAGCGACCTCACTCCTACAATGAGCAGTTCTTC. It translates to CASSYAHTRQRPHSYNEQFF.

The chain recombines TRBV28 with TRBJ2-7; 7 nucleotides line up with TRBD2. V lost 10 bases, J lost 0 bases, and 3 bases stayed unmatched. CDR1 is MDHEN and CDR2 is SYDVKM in the germline V gene. The CDR3 contains 12 residues. The CDR3, as DNA: TGTGCCACCCAGCGGGACTCCTACGAGCAGTACTTC. Its translation: CATQRDSYEQYF.

The chain couples TRBV5-6 to TRBJ2-7; a weak D match, TRBD1 (5 bases). V was trimmed by 1 base and J by 5 bases, leaving 13 bases between them. This CDR3 comprises 14 residues. Germline CDR1 and CDR2: SGHDT and YYEEEE. CDR3 loop: CASSLQQGNHEQYF. DNA of the CDR3: TGTGCCAGCAGCTTGCAGCAGGGAAACCACGAGCAGTACTTC. Combining the CDR3 with reference TRBV5-6 and TRBJ2-7 gives the whole variable domain DAGVTQSPTHLIKTRGQQVTLRCSPKSGHDTVSWYQQALGQGPQFIFQYYEEEERQRGNFPDRFSGHQFPNYSSELNVNALLLGDSALYLCASSLQQGNHEQYFGPGTRLTVT.

The chain joins TRBV14 to TRBJ2-2; tentative D call: TRBD1 (6 bases). The germline V and J ends were trimmed by 4 bases and 2 bases, with 8 bases remaining between them. From germline, CDR1 is SGHDN and CDR2 FVKESK. There are 14 residues in the CDR3. The CDR3 sequence is CASSRTVNTGELFF. CDR3 bases: TGTGCCAGCAGCCGGACAGTTAACACCGGGGAGCTGTTTTTT.

The chain is built from TRBV5-6 and TRBJ2-3; TRBD2 agrees at 12 bases. The CDR3 is made up of 16 amino acids. Losses at the gene ends were 3 bases for V and 5 bases for J; bases not matched to a gene: 7. Looked up from germline, CDR1 is SGHDT and CDR2 is YYEEEE. DNA of the CDR3: TGTGCCAGCAGCTCCAGACTAGCGGGAGTGATAGATACGCAGTATTTT. Its protein product is CASSSRLAGVIDTQYF.

The V call is TRBV28, the J call TRBJ1-6; D unclear. CDR3 length: 12 residues. The germline V gene has CDR1 MDHEN and CDR2 SYDVKM. V dropped 7 bases and J dropped 5 bases, with 6 bases sitting between them. The CDR3 sequence is CASNQNNSPLHF. The CDR3 nucleotides are TGTGCCAGCAATCAGAATAATTCACCCCTCCACTTT.

The chain employs TRBV4-2 and TRBJ2-1, with 14 bases that match TRBD2. This CDR3 has 16 residues. V was pared by 4 bases and J by 8 bases, with 7 bases of the junction left unmatched. CDR1 LGHNA and CDR2 YNFKEQ come from the germline V gene. The CDR3 region is CASSLRLAGGWHEQFF. DNA of the CDR3: TGTGCCAGCAGCCTCAGACTAGCGGGAGGGTGGCATGAGCAGTTCTTC.

This chain joins TRBV9 and TRBJ2-1, with D tentatively TRBD1 (6 bases). This CDR3 comprises 13 residues. The V end was cut by 4 bases, the J end by 10 bases, with 15 bases between. Germline CDR1 is SGDLS and CDR2 is YYNGEE. The DNA for the CDR3 is TGTGCCAGCAGCAAGACAGGAGCAGGAGAGCAGTTCTTC. This encodes CASSKTGAGEQFF. Combining the CDR3 with reference TRBV9 and TRBJ2-1 gives the whole variable domain DSGVTQTPKHLITATGQRVTLRCSPRSGDLSVYWYQQSLDQGLQFLIQYYNGEERAKGNILERFSAQQFPDLHSELNLSSLELGDSALYFCASSKTGAGEQFFGPGTRLTVL.

On this clone itself: Other DNA sequences of this sample code for an identical CDR3. V usage is TRBV19 and J usage is TRBJ1-1, with 8 bases matching TRBD1. In germline, CDR1 is LNHDA, CDR2 SQIVND (reference sequence). V shed 6 bases, J shed 3 bases, and the junction held 3 bases outside the gene matches. This CDR3 spans 13 amino acids. The CDR3 spells CASSMDRDTEAFF. The CDR3 bases are TGTGCCAGTAGCATGGACAGGGACACTGAAGCTTTCTTT.

The sample holds one count of this clone. V usage is TRBV9 and J usage is TRBJ2-3; TRBD2 aligns across 9 bases. The V gene's germline CDR1 is SGDLS and CDR2 YYNGEE. The J segment lost 3 bases and the V segment lost 4 bases, leaving 6 bases of the junction unmatched. The CDR3 is made up of 15 amino acids. The CDR3 region has the DNA TGTGCCAGCAGCCTAAGCGGGGGGCCGACAGATACGCAGTATTTT. This codes for CASSLSGGPTDTQYF. The variable domain in full, with the rest retrieved from reference TRBV9 and TRBJ2-3, is DSGVTQTPKHLITATGQRVTLRCSPRSGDLSVYWYQQSLDQGLQFLIQYYNGEERAKGNILERFSAQQFPDLHSELNLSSLELGDSALYFCASSLSGGPTDTQYFGPGTRLTVL.